This paragraph covers one TCR beta chain sequence. Its antigen is not identified. This sample is drawn from a study of beta chain features in type 1 diabetes. Study findings and constraints: Lower insertion and higher deletion counts appeared at VDJ junctions in type 1 diabetes patients. Shorter templates might be favored by PCR, and equally so in patients and in controls. When Type 1 diabetes patients were examined, their TCRB CDR3s proved moderately but significantly shorter in all four CD4+ subsets. Among patients, naive, central memory and Treg TCRB repertoires appeared more similar than among healthy donors.

Isolated RNA was reverse transcribed in full, so expressed TCRB transcripts were sequenced. Sequencing was performed with immunoSEQ multiplex PCR; in TCRdb, only in-frame clones are kept and a portion is missing. The table includes tens of thousands of clones, roughly 68% detected once. Germline CDR1 is LNHDA and CDR2 is SQIVND (reference sequence). The CDR3 is made up of 14 amino acids. V dropped 4 bases and J dropped 7 bases, with 14 bases sitting between them. Isolation of CD4+ naive, central memory, regulatory and stem cell-like memory cells was achieved by sorting via CD45RO/CCR7/CD25/CD127/CD95/CD27.

This clonotype was sampled from a woman younger than 30 with type 1 diabetes. The chain is built from TRBV19 and TRBJ2-1, with D maybe TRBD1 (6 bases). The sequencing input was Tregs from blood. The CDR3 region is CASSNSPRGNEQFF. As DNA, the CDR3 is TGTGCCAGTAGTAATTCACCTAGGGGGAATGAGCAGTTCTTC.